This is a list of T cell receptor beta chains from one sample in a study of T-cell memory formation after mild COVID-19. TCRdb recomputed calls from the 5' RACE reads with MiXCR, one row per CDR3 protein. The repertoire has hundreds of thousands of distinct CDR3 sequences, around 13% of them found once; the top ten carry 20% to 25%. Sequenced: PBMCs or a T cell subset sorted from them (not recorded which). The receptors were sampled from a man aged 18 to 29 who had mild COVID-19 (a few samples of this study predate the infection). Cell type and time point are not known. CDR3s include the opening cysteine and the closing phenylalanine or tryptophan. The D gene is left open where the match is weak. Some rows have no size entry. The others give once, few or many, or a class for an expanded clone.

CDR3 DNA,CDR3 protein,D gene,J gene,clone size,V gene
TGTGCCAGCAGTTCGACCCCGGGGACACGGAAACTGTTTTTT,CASSSTPGTRKLFF,NA,TRBJ1-4,few,TRBV6-5
TGTGCCAGCAGCGGGGGGGCTAGCACAGATACGCAGTATTTT,CASSGGASTDTQYF,TRBD2,TRBJ2-3,many,TRBV6-4
TGTGCCAGCAGCTCAACAGGGCCGGAAACTGAAGCTTTCTTT,CASSSTGPETEAFF,NA,TRBJ1-1,NA,TRBV11-2
TGCGCCAGCAGCTTGGCGGCAGGCCGCACAGATACGCAGTATTTT,CASSLAAGRTDTQYF,NA,TRBJ2-3,many,TRBV5-1
TGTGCCAGCAGTCGCGGACACGGAAATGAAAAACTGTTTTTT,CASSRGHGNEKLFF,NA,TRBJ1-4,few,TRBV3-1
TGTGCCAGCGGAGTGACAGGGACGCCCCAGCATTTT,CASGVTGTPQHF,TRBD1,TRBJ1-5,few,TRBV6-5
TGCGCCAGCAGCCAAGATGTCGGCTCCGGGACCCAGTACTTC,CASSQDVGSGTQYF,NA,TRBJ2-5,few,TRBV4-3
TGTGCCAGCAGCCAGGTTGGAGACCCCTTGAGGTCCCATGAGCAGTTCTTC,CASSQVGDPLRSHEQFF,NA,TRBJ2-1,few,TRBV3-1
TGTGCCAGCAGTGAGGGGGCGAGCTCCTACAATGAGCAGTTCTTC,CASSEGASSYNEQFF,TRBD1,TRBJ2-1,few,TRBV27
TGCGCCAGCAGCTGGACAGGGGTCGGCGGGGAGCTGTTTTTT,CASSWTGVGGELFF,TRBD1,TRBJ2-2,few,TRBV5-1
TGCGCCAGCAGCCAAGAAGGGAGGTACCAAGAGACCCAGTACTTC,CASSQEGRYQETQYF,NA,TRBJ2-5,few,TRBV4-3
TGTGCCAGCAGCCCCCCGGGTTGGGGTGGCTACACCTTC,CASSPPGWGGYTF,NA,TRBJ1-2,few,TRBV5-6
TGTGCCAGCAGTTACTCCAGGACCCCTAGCACAGATACGCAGTATTTT,CASSYSRTPSTDTQYF,NA,TRBJ2-3,few,TRBV6-5
TGTGCCAGCTCACCAGGGCCCCCCGGATGGGGAAATTCACCCCTCCACTTT,CASSPGPPGWGNSPLHF,NA,TRBJ1-6,NA,TRBV18
TGCGCCAGCGGGGGTTACGATCAGCCCCAGCATTTT,CASGGYDQPQHF,NA,TRBJ1-5,NA,TRBV5-1
TGCAGCGTGAGACTAACAGGGGGCAATCAGCCCCAGCATTTT,CSVRLTGGNQPQHF,TRBD1,TRBJ1-5,NA,TRBV29-1
TGTGCCAGCAGTTTAGGGACAGCTAATCAGCCCCAGCATTTT,CASSLGTANQPQHF,TRBD1,TRBJ1-5,NA,TRBV28
TGCGCCAGCAGCTTACAGGACAGGGGAAACTCACCCCTCCACTTT,CASSLQDRGNSPLHF,TRBD1,TRBJ1-6,few,TRBV5-1
TGTGCTAGTGGTTTTGATCAGCCCCAGCATTTT,CASGFDQPQHF,NA,TRBJ1-5,NA,TRBV12-5
TGTGCCAGCAGCTTCCAATACGAGCAGTACTTC,CASSFQYEQYF,NA,TRBJ2-7,NA,TRBV7-8
TGTGCCAGCAGCTTAGCAGGGGAAGGTCCTCCCGAGCAGTTCTTC,CASSLAGEGPPEQFF,NA,TRBJ2-1,NA,TRBV7-9
TGTGCCAGCAGCAATCAGCGGGGGGAGAAAGAGACCCAGTACTTC,CASSNQRGEKETQYF,NA,TRBJ2-5,NA,TRBV21-1
TGTGCCAGCAGCTTGGGCAATGAGCAGTTCTTC,CASSLGNEQFF,NA,TRBJ2-1,many,TRBV5-1
TGTGCCAGCAGCCCCATCCCGGACAGGCGCTCTGGGGCCAACGTCCTGACTTTC,CASSPIPDRRSGANVLTF,TRBD1,TRBJ2-6,few,TRBV7-3
TGTGCCAGCAGTTTAATTGATGGTTCACCCCTCCACTTT,CASSLIDGSPLHF,NA,TRBJ1-6,NA,TRBV12-3/TRBV12-4
TGTGCCAGCAGTTTAGGACTAGCCCGGGGGTCGTTCTTC,CASSLGLARGSFF,TRBD2,TRBJ2-1,few,TRBV12-3/TRBV12-4
TGTGCCAGCAGTTTACTCCTGCCGGGGGAGACCCAGTACTTC,CASSLLLPGETQYF,NA,TRBJ2-5,many,TRBV12-3/TRBV12-4
TGCGCCAGCAGCCAAGGGGTCGCCCTCAATCAGCCCCAGCATTTT,CASSQGVALNQPQHF,NA,TRBJ1-5,few,TRBV4-1
TGTGCCAGCAGCCCCCCGGGTGGCACTGAAGCTTTCTTT,CASSPPGGTEAFF,NA,TRBJ1-1,few,TRBV7-9
TGTGCCAGCAGCTGGGGCGTGAATGAGCAGTTCTTC,CASSWGVNEQFF,NA,TRBJ2-1,many,TRBV5-5
TGTGCCAGCAGTTACACCCGGACAGTGGGAGGGTACGAGCAGTACTTC,CASSYTRTVGGYEQYF,NA,TRBJ2-7,many,TRBV6-5
TGTGCCAGCAGGCACAGCCAAGAGACCCAGTACTTC,CASRHSQETQYF,NA,TRBJ2-5,NA,TRBV6-5
TGTGCCACCAGTGACCCAGGGACAGGGAGGGCCCAGTACTTC,CATSDPGTGRAQYF,TRBD1,TRBJ2-5,few,TRBV24-1
TGCAGTGCTAACCGACAGGGGGCCTCCCAGACCCAGTACTTC,CSANRQGASQTQYF,TRBD1,TRBJ2-5,NA,TRBV20-1
TGTGCCAGTAGTATAGGGGGAGGATCCGGCTATGGCTACACCTTC,CASSIGGGSGYGYTF,NA,TRBJ1-2,few,TRBV19
TGTGCCAGCAGGGGGATAAGGGGTCATGAGCAGTTCTTC,CASRGIRGHEQFF,NA,TRBJ2-1,NA,TRBV21-1
TGTGCCAGCAGACAAACAGGGGCCCATGGCTACACCTTC,CASRQTGAHGYTF,TRBD1,TRBJ1-2,NA,TRBV12-3/TRBV12-4
TGTGCCAGCAGCGCATGGGACAGCACTGAAGCTTTCTTT,CASSAWDSTEAFF,TRBD1,TRBJ1-1,NA,TRBV9
TGCAGCGCGACTAGCGGGGGGGCTGTTTCCGAGCATGAGCAGTTCTTC,CSATSGGAVSEHEQFF,TRBD2,TRBJ2-1,few,TRBV29-1
TGTGCCAGCAGTTTAGATGCAGGATGGTGGGAGACCCAGTACTTC,CASSLDAGWWETQYF,NA,TRBJ2-5,NA,TRBV12-3/TRBV12-4
TGTGCCAGCAGCCATAACAGGGGTCGGTCACCCCTCCACTTT,CASSHNRGRSPLHF,TRBD1,TRBJ1-6,few,TRBV13
TGTGCCAGCAGTCCCATGAGAGGCCCAGGCTATGGCTACACCTTC,CASSPMRGPGYGYTF,NA,TRBJ1-2,few,TRBV12-3/TRBV12-4
TGCAGTGCCGTTAGCACCAGCACAGATACGCAGTATTTT,CSAVSTSTDTQYF,NA,TRBJ2-3,few,TRBV20-1
TGTGCCAGCAGCCGAGGGACGGTCTACGAGCAGTACTTC,CASSRGTVYEQYF,NA,TRBJ2-7,many,TRBV12-3/TRBV12-4
TGCAGTGCTAAGGGGGTCGCCAATCAGCCCCAGCATTTT,CSAKGVANQPQHF,NA,TRBJ1-5,NA,TRBV20-1
TGTGCCAGCAGTCTTCCGGGGAATCAGCCCCAGCATTTT,CASSLPGNQPQHF,NA,TRBJ1-5,NA,TRBV7-9
TGTGCCAGTCGGGTTGACGGATCACCTCCCCTCCACTTT,CASRVDGSPPLHF,NA,TRBJ1-6,NA,TRBV2
TGTGCCAGCGGTAACCGGGCTGACGAGCAGTACTTC,CASGNRADEQYF,NA,TRBJ2-7,few,TRBV7-2
TGTGCCTGGAGTCTAGCGGGGGGGTCGATAGAGACCCAGTACTTC,CAWSLAGGSIETQYF,TRBD2,TRBJ2-5,few,TRBV30
TGTGCCAGCAGTGATCCGGGTATCGGCTACACCTTC,CASSDPGIGYTF,NA,TRBJ1-2,few,TRBV6-1
TGTGCCACCAGCACCGAAGGGGGATATGGCTACACCTTC,CATSTEGGYGYTF,NA,TRBJ1-2,NA,TRBV15
TGTGCCAGCACCGTGGACTTGGATTTTGGCGAGCAGTACTTC,CASTVDLDFGEQYF,NA,TRBJ2-7,NA,TRBV6-5
TGTGCCAGCAGCCGATTTAGCGGGGGGAGCACAGATACGCAGTATTTT,CASSRFSGGSTDTQYF,TRBD2,TRBJ2-3,NA,TRBV7-6
TGCGCCAGCAGCCAAGAAGGACAGGGAGCTAACTATGGCTACACCTTC,CASSQEGQGANYGYTF,TRBD1,TRBJ1-2,many,TRBV4-1
TGCAGCGTGAGGCTGACGGACACAGATACGCAGTATTTT,CSVRLTDTDTQYF,NA,TRBJ2-3,NA,TRBV29-1
TGTGCCAGCAGTTTAGGGGGGGCCGGGACAGGGATGAACACTGAAGCTTTCTTT,CASSLGGAGTGMNTEAFF,TRBD1,TRBJ1-1,NA,TRBV28
TGTGCCACGCGGGGGCTTAAAAACATTCAGTACTTC,CATRGLKNIQYF,NA,TRBJ2-4,many,TRBV2
TGCAGTTTCAGGCCGGGGGCGGGTCAGCCCCAGCATTTT,CSFRPGAGQPQHF,NA,TRBJ1-5,NA,TRBV20-1
TGCGCCAGCAGCCAAGAGGGGAGGACCTATAATTCACCCCTCCACTTT,CASSQEGRTYNSPLHF,NA,TRBJ1-6,NA,TRBV4-3
TGTGCCAGCAGTTACTCGGGGTTCCAAGAGACCCAGTACTTC,CASSYSGFQETQYF,NA,TRBJ2-5,few,TRBV6-2/TRBV6-3